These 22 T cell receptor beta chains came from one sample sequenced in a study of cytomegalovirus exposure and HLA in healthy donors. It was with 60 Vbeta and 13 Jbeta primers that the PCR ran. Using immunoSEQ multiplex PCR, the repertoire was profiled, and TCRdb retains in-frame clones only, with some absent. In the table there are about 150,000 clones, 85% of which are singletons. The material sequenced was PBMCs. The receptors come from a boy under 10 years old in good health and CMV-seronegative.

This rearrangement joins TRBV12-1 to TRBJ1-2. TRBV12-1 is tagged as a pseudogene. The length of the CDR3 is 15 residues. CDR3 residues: CASSFILGGRQGYTF. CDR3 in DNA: TGTGCCAGCAGCTTCATCCTCGGGGGGCGGCAAGGCTACACCTTC.

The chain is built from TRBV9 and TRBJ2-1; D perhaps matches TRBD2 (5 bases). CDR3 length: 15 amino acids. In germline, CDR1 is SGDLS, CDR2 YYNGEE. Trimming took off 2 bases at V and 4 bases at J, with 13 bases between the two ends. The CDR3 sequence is CASSVSGRTYNEQFF. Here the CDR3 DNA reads TGTGCCAGCAGCGTGAGCGGACGAACTTACAATGAGCAGTTCTTC.

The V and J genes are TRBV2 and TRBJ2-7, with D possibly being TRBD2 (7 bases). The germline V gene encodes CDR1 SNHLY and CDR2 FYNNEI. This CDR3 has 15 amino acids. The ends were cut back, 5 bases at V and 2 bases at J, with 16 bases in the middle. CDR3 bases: TGTGCCAGCAGTAGGGGGGGGCTCCTGCCCTACGAGCAGTACTTC. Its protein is CASSRGGLLPYEQYF.

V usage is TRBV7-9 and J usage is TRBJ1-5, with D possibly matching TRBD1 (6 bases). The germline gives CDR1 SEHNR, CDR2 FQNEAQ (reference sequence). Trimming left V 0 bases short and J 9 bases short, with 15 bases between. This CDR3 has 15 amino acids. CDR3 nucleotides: TGTGCCAGCAGCTTAGCGCGGGGGGCCCCAGGGCCCCAGCATTTT. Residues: CASSLARGAPGPQHF.

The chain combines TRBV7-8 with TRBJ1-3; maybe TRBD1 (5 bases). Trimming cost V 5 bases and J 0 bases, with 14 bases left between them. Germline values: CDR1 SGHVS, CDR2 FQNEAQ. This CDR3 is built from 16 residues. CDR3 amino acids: CASSGYRMGSGNTIYF. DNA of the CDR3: TGTGCCAGCAGCGGTTACAGGATGGGCTCTGGAAACACCATATATTTT.

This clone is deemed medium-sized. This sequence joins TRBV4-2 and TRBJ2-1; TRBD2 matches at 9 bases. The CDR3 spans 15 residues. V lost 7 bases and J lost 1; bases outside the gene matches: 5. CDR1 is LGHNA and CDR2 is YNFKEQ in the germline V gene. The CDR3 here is CASNGGRESYNEQFF. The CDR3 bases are TGTGCCAGCAACGGCGGGAGGGAGTCCTACAATGAGCAGTTCTTC.

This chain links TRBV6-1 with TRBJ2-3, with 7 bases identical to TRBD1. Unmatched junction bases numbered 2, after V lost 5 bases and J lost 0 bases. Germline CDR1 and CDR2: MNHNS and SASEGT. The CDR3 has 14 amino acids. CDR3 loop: CASSKQGSTDTQYF. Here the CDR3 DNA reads TGTGCCAGCAGTAAACAGGGGAGCACAGATACGCAGTATTTT.

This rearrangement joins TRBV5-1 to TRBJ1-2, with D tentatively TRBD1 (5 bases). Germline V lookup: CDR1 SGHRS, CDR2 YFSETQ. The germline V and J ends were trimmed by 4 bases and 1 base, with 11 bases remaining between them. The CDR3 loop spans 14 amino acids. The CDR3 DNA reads TGCGCCAGCAGCCACAGGCAGGGTAACTATGGCTACACCTTC. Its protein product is CASSHRQGNYGYTF.

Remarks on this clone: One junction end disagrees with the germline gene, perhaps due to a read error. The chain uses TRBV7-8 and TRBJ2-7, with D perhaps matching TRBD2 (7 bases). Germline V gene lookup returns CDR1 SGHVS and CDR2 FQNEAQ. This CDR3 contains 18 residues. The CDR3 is CASNLEMHPRGDKYEQYF. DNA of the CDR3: TGTGCCAGCAACTTAGAGATGCATCCACGGGGGGACAAGTACGAGCAGTACTTC.

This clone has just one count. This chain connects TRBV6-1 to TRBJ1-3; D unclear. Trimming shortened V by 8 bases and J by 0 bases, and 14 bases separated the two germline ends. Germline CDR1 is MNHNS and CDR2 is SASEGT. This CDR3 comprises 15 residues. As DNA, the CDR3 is TGTGCCAGCGTCGAGACATTTCGCTCTGGAAACACCATATATTTT. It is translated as CASVETFRSGNTIYF.

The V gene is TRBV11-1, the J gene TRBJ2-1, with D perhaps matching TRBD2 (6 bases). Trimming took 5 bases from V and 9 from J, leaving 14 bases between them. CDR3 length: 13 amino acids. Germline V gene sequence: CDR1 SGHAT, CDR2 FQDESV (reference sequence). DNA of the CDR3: TGTGCCAGCAGCCGGGGCGGGGTCTCTGAGCAGTTCTTC. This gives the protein CASSRGGVSEQFF.

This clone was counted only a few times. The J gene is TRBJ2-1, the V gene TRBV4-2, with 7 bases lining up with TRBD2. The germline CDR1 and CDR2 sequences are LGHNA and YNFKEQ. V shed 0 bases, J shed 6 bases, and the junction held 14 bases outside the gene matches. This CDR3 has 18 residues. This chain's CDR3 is CASSQEVSASGWSNEQFF. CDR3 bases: TGTGCCAGCAGCCAAGAAGTTTCGGCTAGCGGTTGGAGCAATGAGCAGTTCTTC.

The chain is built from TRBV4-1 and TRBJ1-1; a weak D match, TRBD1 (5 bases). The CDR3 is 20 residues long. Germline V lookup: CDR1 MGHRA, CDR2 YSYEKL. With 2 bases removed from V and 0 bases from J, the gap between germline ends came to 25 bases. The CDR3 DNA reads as TGCGCCAGCAGCCAACGACTCAACCATTCACCGGGACTAGTGAACACTGAAGCTTTCTTT. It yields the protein CASSQRLNHSPGLVNTEAFF.

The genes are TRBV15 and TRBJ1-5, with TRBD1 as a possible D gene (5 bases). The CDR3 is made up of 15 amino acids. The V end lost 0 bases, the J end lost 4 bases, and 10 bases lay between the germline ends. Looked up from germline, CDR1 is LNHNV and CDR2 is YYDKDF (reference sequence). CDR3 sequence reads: CATSRDNRSNQPQHF. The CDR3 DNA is TGTGCCACCAGCAGAGATAACAGGAGTAATCAGCCCCAGCATTTT.

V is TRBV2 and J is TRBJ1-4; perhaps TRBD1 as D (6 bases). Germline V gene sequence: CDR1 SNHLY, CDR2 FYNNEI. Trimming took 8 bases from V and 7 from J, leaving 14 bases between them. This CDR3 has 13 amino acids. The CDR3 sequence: CASGGGTPEKLFF. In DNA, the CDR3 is TGTGCCAGCGGGGGGGGGACACCTGAAAAACTGTTTTTT.

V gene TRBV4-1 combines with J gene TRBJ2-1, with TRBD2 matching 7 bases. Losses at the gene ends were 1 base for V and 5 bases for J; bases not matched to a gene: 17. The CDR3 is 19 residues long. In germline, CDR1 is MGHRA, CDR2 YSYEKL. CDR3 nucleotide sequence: TGCGCCAGCAGCCAAGTTTTCGGCAAACTAGCGATGTTCCACAATGAGCAGTTCTTC. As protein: CASSQVFGKLAMFHNEQFF.

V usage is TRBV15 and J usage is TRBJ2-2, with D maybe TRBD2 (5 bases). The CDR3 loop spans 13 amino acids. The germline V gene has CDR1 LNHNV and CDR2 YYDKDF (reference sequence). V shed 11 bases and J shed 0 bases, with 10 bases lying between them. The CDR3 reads CAVGGPNTGELFF. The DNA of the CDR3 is TGTGCCGTAGGCGGGCCGAACACCGGGGAGCTGTTTTTT.

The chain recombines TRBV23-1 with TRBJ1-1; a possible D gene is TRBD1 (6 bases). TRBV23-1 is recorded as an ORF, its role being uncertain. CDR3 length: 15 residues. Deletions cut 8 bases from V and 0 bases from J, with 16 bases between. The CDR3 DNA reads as TGCGCCAGCGGAACACCCCGGACAGTGAACACTGAAGCTTTCTTT. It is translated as CASGTPRTVNTEAFF.

In nucleotides, the CDR3 is TGTGCCAGCAGTTTGGGCACAGGGTATCGTTCACCCCTCCACTTT. This encodes CASSLGTGYRSPLHF. The chain employs TRBV28 and TRBJ1-6, with D possibly matching TRBD1 (6 bases). Deletions cut 3 bases from V and 9 bases from J, with 15 bases between. CDR3 size: 15 residues. Germline lookup yields CDR1 MDHEN and CDR2 SYDVKM. The full variable domain, with the rest looked up from reference TRBV28 and TRBJ1-6, is DVKVTQSSRYLVKRTGEKVFLECVQDMDHENMFWYRQDPGLGLRLIYFSYDVKMKEKGDIPEGYSVSREKKERFSLILESASTNQTSMYLCASSLGTGYRSPLHFGNGTRLTVT.

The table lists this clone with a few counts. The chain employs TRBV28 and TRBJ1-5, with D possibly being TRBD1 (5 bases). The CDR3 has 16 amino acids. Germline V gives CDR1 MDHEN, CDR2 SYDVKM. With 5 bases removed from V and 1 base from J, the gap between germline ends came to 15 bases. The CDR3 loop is CASSVPRVLSNQPQHF. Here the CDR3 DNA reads TGTGCCAGCAGTGTCCCCAGGGTATTGAGCAATCAGCCCCAGCATTTT.

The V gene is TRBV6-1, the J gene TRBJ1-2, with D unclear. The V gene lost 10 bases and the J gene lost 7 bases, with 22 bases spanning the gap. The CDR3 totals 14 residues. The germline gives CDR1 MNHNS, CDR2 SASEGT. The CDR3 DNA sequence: TGTGCCACGACCGGCCCCATAACGGGAGCTGGCTACACCTTC. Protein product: CATTGPITGAGYTF.

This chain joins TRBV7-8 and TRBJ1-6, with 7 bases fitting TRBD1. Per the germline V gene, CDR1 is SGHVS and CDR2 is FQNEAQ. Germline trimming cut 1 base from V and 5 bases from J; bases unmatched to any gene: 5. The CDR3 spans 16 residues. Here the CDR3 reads CASSLVGGQDNSPLHF. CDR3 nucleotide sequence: TGTGCCAGCAGCTTAGTAGGAGGACAGGATAATTCACCCCTCCACTTT.